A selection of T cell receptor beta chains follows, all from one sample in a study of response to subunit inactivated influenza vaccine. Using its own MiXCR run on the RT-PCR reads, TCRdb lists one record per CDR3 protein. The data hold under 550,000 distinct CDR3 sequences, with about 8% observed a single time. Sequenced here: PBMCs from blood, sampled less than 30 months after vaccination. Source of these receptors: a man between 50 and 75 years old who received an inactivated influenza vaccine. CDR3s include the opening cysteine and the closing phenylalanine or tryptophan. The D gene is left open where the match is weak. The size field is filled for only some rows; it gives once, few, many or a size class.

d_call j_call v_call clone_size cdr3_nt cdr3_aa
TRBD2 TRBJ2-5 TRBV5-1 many TGCGCCAGCAGCCGTGGGACTAGCGGACTAGGCATCCAAGAGACCCAGTACTTC CASSRGTSGLGIQETQYF
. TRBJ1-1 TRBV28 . TGTGCCAGCCGGAAGACCGTGAACACTGAAGCTTTCTTT CASRKTVNTEAFF
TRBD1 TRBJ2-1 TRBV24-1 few TGTGCCACCAGTGATAGCCGGGACAGGCGGAATGAGCAGTTCTTC CATSDSRDRRNEQFF
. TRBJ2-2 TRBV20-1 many TGCAGTGCTAGAGATCCCGGGACCCCCTCCGGGGAGCTGTTTTTT CSARDPGTPSGELFF
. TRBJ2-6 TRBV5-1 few TGCGCCAGCAGCTTGGGTCGGCTTGACTCTGGGGCCAACGTCCTGACTTTC CASSLGRLDSGANVLTF
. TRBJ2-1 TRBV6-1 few TGTGCCAGCAGTGAACATGCCAGGGAGGTTTATGAGCAGTTCTTC CASSEHAREVYEQFF
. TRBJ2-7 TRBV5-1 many TGCGCCAGCAGCTTTGGTGGGTCCGGCTCCTACGAGCAGTACTTC CASSFGGSGSYEQYF
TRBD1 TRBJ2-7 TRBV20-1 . TGCAGTGCTAGAAAGACAGGGTTGCTAGACGAGCAGTACTTC CSARKTGLLDEQYF
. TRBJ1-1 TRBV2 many TGTGCCAGCGGTATTGGCAGGGACACTGAAGCTTTCTTT CASGIGRDTEAFF
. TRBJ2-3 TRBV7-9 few TGTGCCAGCAGCCTCGGGCAGGCTGTTAGCACAGATACGCAGTATTTT CASSLGQAVSTDTQYF
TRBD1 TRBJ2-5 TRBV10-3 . TGTGCCATCAGTGAATCCTACAGGGGGCACGAGACCCAGTACTTC CAISESYRGHETQYF
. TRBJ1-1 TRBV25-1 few TGTGCCAGCAGTGCCCCAACACAGGGATGGAGCCCTGAAGCTTTCTTT CASSAPTQGWSPEAFF
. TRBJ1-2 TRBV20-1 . TGCAGTGCTAGAGTGGCACCGGGCTATGGCTACACCTTC CSARVAPGYGYTF
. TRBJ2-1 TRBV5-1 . TGCGCCAGCAGCTTGGAGGGTAGTCAGGCCGGTGAGCAGTTCTTC CASSLEGSQAGEQFF
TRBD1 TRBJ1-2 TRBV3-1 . TGTGCCAGCAGCCCGCCCTCCGGGACAGGGAAGTATGGCTACACCTTC CASSPPSGTGKYGYTF
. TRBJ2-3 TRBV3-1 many TGTGCCAGCAGCCAAGATGAAGCGGGCCCACCCTACACAGATACGCAGTATTTT CASSQDEAGPPYTDTQYF
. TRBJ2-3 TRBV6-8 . TGTGCCAGCAGGGGGATGGGCACAGATACGCAGTATTTT CASRGMGTDTQYF
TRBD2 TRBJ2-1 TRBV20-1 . TGCAGTGTATCTAGCGGGGGGCTAAATGAGCAGTTCTTC CSVSSGGLNEQFF
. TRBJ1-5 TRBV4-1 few TGCGCCAGCAGCCAAGACTCTGGGTTTAGCAATCAGCCCCAGCATTTT CASSQDSGFSNQPQHF
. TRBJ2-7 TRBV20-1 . TGCAGTGCTGAGAAGAACAGGGGAGGCTACGAGCAGTACTTC CSAEKNRGGYEQYF